A single sample gave rise to the 17 T cell receptor beta chains below, sequenced in a study of cytomegalovirus exposure and HLA in healthy donors. PCR primers comprised 60 Vbeta and 13 Jbeta primers. The assay was immunoSEQ multiplex PCR, and TCRdb's table has in-frame clones only and misses some. The table lists 130,000 or so clones, roughly 9% of them singletons. Sequenced input: PBMCs. Receptors were obtained from a woman aged 40 to 50 in good health and CMV-seropositive.

The chain uses TRBV27 and TRBJ2-7, with D perhaps TRBD2 (5 bases). V dropped 4 bases and J dropped 2 bases, with 9 bases sitting between them. The CDR3 extends over 13 amino acids. Germline V gene lookup returns CDR1 MNHEY and CDR2 SMNVEV (reference sequence). The CDR3 nucleotides read TGTGCCAGCAGTTCCCGGGGAACCTACGAGCAGTACTTC. It codes for CASSSRGTYEQYF.

This clone showed up just a few times. This chain uses TRBV30 with TRBJ1-1; 7 bases match TRBD1. CDR1 and CDR2 (germline): GTSNPN, SVGIG (reference sequence). The trim removed 7 bases at V and 1 base at J, leaving 6 bases unmatched. This CDR3 contains 13 residues. CDR3 in DNA: TGTGCCTCCGAAAGACAGGGGAACACTGAAGCTTTCTTT. Amino acid sequence: CASERQGNTEAFF.

This clone came up a few times. V and J are TRBV6-1 and TRBJ2-1; 9 bases line up with TRBD2. Germline V gives CDR1 MNHNS, CDR2 SASEGT. Germline trimming cut 3 bases from V and 5 bases from J; bases unmatched to any gene: 11. The CDR3 covers 17 residues. The CDR3 sequence: CASSDRFGGGADNEQFF. In nucleotides, the CDR3 is TGTGCCAGCAGTGATCGATTCGGCGGGGGGGCCGACAATGAGCAGTTCTTC.

This clone was counted between two and nine times. This chain uses TRBV5-4 with TRBJ1-1, with D maybe TRBD1 (5 bases). The CDR3 covers 14 residues. The germline gives CDR1 SGHNT, CDR2 YYREEE (reference sequence). V lost 0 bases, J lost 7 bases, and 13 bases lay in between. The DNA of the CDR3 is TGTGCCAGCAGCTTGGCCTGGGGCGCCCGTGAAGCTTTCTTT. Translating gives CASSLAWGAREAFF.

This clone appeared a few times. Other DNA sequences in this specimen translate into the identical CDR3. This CDR3 is CASSRQGTGELFF. The CDR3 coding sequence is TGTGCCAGCAGCCGACAGGGAACCGGGGAGCTGTTTTTT. The V gene is TRBV7-9, the J gene TRBJ2-2, with 7 bases aligning to TRBD1. V was clipped by 5 bases and J by 5 bases; unmatched bases: 2. The CDR3 sequence is 13 residues long. Germline-derived CDR1 and CDR2 are SEHNR and FQNEAQ (reference sequence).

This clone came up a few times. The rearrangement joins TRBV7-7 to TRBJ2-7, with 8 bases aligning to TRBD1. CDR3 length: 13 amino acids. The germline gives CDR1 SSHAT, CDR2 FNYEAQ (reference sequence). V shed 5 bases, J shed 6 bases, and the junction held 6 bases outside the gene matches. The CDR3 nucleotides read TGTGCCAGCAGCGTGGACAGGGATGGCGAGCAGTACTTC. As protein: CASSVDRDGEQYF. Combining the CDR3 with reference TRBV7-7 and TRBJ2-7 gives the whole variable domain GAGVSQSPRYKVTKRGQDVTLRCDPISSHATLYWYQQALGQGPEFLTYFNYEAQPDKSGLPSDRFSAERPEGSISTLTIQRTEQRDSAMYRCASSVDRDGEQYFGPGTRLTVT.

In its sample, this clone was seen a few times. The V gene is TRBV5-1, the J gene TRBJ1-1, with TRBD1 matching 7 bases. CDR3 length: 13 residues. CDR1 SGHRS and CDR2 YFSETQ come from the germline V gene. With V trimmed by 2 bases and J by 5 bases, 3 bases remained unmatched. The CDR3 DNA reads as TGCGCCAGCAGCTTACAGGGGACGACTGAAGCTTTCTTT. Its protein is CASSLQGTTEAFF. The full variable domain, its missing parts supplied by reference TRBV5-1 and TRBJ1-1, is KAGVTQTPRYLIKTRGQQVTLSCSPISGHRSVSWYQQTPGQGLQFLFEYFSETQRNKGNFPGRFSGRQFSNSRSEMNVSTLELGDSALYLCASSLQGTTEAFFGQGTRLTVV.

J is TRBJ1-2 and V is TRBV13; possibly TRBD1 for D (5 bases). The V gene's germline CDR1 is PRHDT and CDR2 FYEKMQ (reference sequence). The CDR3 contains 14 residues. Trimming took off 6 bases at V and 0 bases at J, with 11 bases between the two ends. This CDR3 is CASSFGTANYGYTF. CDR3 in DNA: TGTGCCAGCAGTTTCGGGACTGCTAACTATGGCTACACCTTC.

J is TRBJ2-7 and V is TRBV28, with 8 bases lining up with TRBD1. CDR3 length equals 13 residues. The germline V gene encodes CDR1 MDHEN and CDR2 SYDVKM. V lost 6 bases, J lost 6 bases, and 7 bases stayed unmatched. DNA of the CDR3: TGTGCCAGCAGACCGGACAGGGCCTCCGAGCAGTACTTC. This gives the protein CASRPDRASEQYF.

Only a few counts were recorded for this clone. The chain recombines TRBV9 with TRBJ2-2, with 7 bases lining up with TRBD1. Germline V CDR1 and CDR2: SGDLS, YYNGEE. The CDR3 covers 14 residues. With V trimmed by 3 bases and J by 5 bases, 4 bases remained unmatched. This CDR3 is CASSDLRGTGELFF. The CDR3 nucleotides read TGTGCCAGCAGCGACCTCAGGGGGACCGGGGAGCTGTTTTTT.

V and J are TRBV5-4 and TRBJ2-7; D unresolved. CDR1 is SGHNT, CDR2 YYREEE, per germline (reference sequence). The CDR3 has 13 amino acids. Trimming removed 0 bases from V and 7 bases from J, with 11 bases in between. As DNA, the CDR3 is TGTGCCAGCAGCTTGGTCCGAGGCGCGGAGCAGTACTTC. Its translation is CASSLVRGAEQYF.

This clone was counted between two and nine times. The chain carries TRBV5-6 and TRBJ2-2; D is unresolved. In germline, CDR1 is SGHDT, CDR2 YYEEEE. V was shortened by 6 bases and J by 4 bases, with 16 bases between the two germline ends. The CDR3 covers 15 residues. The DNA of the CDR3 is TGTGCCAGCAAACCGGCCTCCTCAGGCACCGGGGAGCTGTTTTTT. Translated, it gives CASKPASSGTGELFF.

The rearrangement joins TRBV30 to TRBJ2-7; no definite D call. Trimming pared 4 bases from V and 3 bases from J, leaving 13 bases between. CDR3 length: 13 residues. CDR1 GTSNPN and CDR2 SVGIG come from the germline V gene (reference sequence). This chain's CDR3 is CAWTRLVGYEQYF. CDR3 coding DNA: TGTGCCTGGACCAGGCTGGTAGGCTACGAGCAGTACTTC.

The V and J genes are TRBV5-5 and TRBJ1-2, with D perhaps TRBD1 (6 bases). CDR3 length: 13 amino acids. Germline V gene data show CDR1 as SGHKS and CDR2 as YYEKEE (reference sequence). V was shortened by 9 bases and J by 6 bases, with 18 bases between the two germline ends. The CDR3: CATSTDSLDGYTF. CDR3 DNA sequence: TGTGCCACCTCCACGGACAGCCTTGATGGCTACACCTTC.

The sample holds a few counts of this clone. J is TRBJ1-2 and V is TRBV5-1; the D is unclear. CDR3 length: 13 amino acids. V gave up 0 bases and J gave up 5 bases, with 8 bases separating them. Germline CDR1 and CDR2: SGHRS and YFSETQ. This CDR3 reads CASSLEDLYGYTF. The DNA for the CDR3 is TGCGCCAGCAGCTTGGAGGACTTGTATGGCTACACCTTC.

The sample holds a few counts of this clone. This chain uses TRBV19 with TRBJ1-2; D is uncertain. The CDR3 contains 13 residues. V dropped 8 bases and J dropped 5 bases, with 15 bases sitting between them. In germline, CDR1 is LNHDA, CDR2 SQIVND (reference sequence). This CDR3 reads CASSREILYGYTF. The CDR3 DNA sequence: TGTGCCAGTTCGAGGGAGATTCTTTATGGCTACACCTTC.

This clone was seen a few times. The chain uses TRBV10-2 and TRBJ2-5, with D perhaps TRBD1 (5 bases). The germline V and J ends were trimmed by 0 bases and 5 bases, with 13 bases remaining between them. This CDR3 is 15 amino acids long. The V gene's germline CDR1 is WSHSY and CDR2 SAAADI. DNA for the CDR3: TGCGCCAGCAGTGAGTCGTTGGCAGGGTGGGAGACCCAGTACTTC. Translating it yields CASSESLAGWETQYF.